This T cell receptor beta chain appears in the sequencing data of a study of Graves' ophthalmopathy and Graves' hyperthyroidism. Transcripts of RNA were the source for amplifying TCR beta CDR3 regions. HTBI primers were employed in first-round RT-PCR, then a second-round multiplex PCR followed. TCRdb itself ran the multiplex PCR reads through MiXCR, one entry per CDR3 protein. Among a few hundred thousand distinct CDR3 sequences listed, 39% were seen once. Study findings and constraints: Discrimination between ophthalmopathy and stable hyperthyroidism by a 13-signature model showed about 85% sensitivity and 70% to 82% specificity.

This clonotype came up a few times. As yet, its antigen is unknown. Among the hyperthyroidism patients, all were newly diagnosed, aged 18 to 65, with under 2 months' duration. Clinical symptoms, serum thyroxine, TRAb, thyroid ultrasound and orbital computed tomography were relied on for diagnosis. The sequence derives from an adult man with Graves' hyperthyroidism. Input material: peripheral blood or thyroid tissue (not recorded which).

The CDR3 sequence: CASSLTQYTEAFF. DNA for the CDR3: TGTGCCAGCAGCTTAACGCAGTACACTGAAGCTTTCTTT. The chain couples TRBV7-3 to TRBJ1-1, with D unclear. CDR1 and CDR2 from the germline V gene are SGHTA and FQGTGA. V dropped 0 bases and J dropped 3 bases, with 5 bases sitting between them. The CDR3 has 13 residues.